The clone carrying this TCR beta chain appeared many times. All patients were untreated before thyroid surgery. These data belong to a study of metastatic and nonmetastatic thyroid tumors. This CDR3 spans 14 amino acids. Germline V lookup: CDR1 LNHNV, CDR2 YYDKDF (reference sequence). Deletions cut 0 bases from V and 3 bases from J, with 8 bases between. MiXCR was used by TCRdb to re-call the PCR reads. Of 15,000 to 20,000 clones listed, over 25% are singletons. Sequences were obtained from tumor tissue. The TCR originated in a male donor with papillary thyroid cancer or a benign thyroid nodule (not recorded which). Some clones in this sample may be carry-over from other donors' samples. The chain uses TRBV15 and TRBJ2-5; D is ambiguous. As DNA, the CDR3 is TGTGCCACCAGCAGAGATTCTACTGAAGAGACCCAGTACTTC. Its translation is CATSRDSTEETQYF.